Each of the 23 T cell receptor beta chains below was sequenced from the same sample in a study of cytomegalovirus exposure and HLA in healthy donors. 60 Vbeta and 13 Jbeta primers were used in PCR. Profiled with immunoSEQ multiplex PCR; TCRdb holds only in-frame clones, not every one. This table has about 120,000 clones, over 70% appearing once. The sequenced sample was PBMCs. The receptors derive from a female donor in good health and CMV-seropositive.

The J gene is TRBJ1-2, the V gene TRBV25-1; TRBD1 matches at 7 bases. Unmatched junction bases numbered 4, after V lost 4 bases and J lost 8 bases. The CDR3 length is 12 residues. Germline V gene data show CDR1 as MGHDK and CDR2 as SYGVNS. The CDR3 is CASSGQGFGYTF. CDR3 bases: TGTGCCAGCAGTGGACAGGGATTCGGCTACACCTTC.

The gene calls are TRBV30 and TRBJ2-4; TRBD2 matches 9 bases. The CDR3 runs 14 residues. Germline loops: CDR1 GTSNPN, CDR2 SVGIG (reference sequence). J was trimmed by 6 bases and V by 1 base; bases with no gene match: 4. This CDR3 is CAWSGAGGRNIQYF. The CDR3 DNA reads TGTGCCTGGAGTGGCGCGGGGGGGCGAAACATTCAGTACTTC.

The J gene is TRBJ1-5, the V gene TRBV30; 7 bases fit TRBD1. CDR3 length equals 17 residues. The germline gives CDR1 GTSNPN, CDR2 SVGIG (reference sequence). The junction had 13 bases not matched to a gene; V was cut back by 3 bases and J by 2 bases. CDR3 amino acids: CAWSMTGQGGGNQPQHF. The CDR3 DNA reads TGTGCCTGGAGCATGACAGGGCAAGGAGGAGGCAATCAGCCCCAGCATTTT.

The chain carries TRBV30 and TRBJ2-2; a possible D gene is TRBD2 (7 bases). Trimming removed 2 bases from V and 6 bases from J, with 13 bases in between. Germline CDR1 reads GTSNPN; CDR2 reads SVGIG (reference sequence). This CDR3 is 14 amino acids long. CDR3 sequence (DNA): TGTGCCTGGAGTAACAGGCGGGGGCCCGGGGAGCTGTTTTTT. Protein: CAWSNRRGPGELFF.

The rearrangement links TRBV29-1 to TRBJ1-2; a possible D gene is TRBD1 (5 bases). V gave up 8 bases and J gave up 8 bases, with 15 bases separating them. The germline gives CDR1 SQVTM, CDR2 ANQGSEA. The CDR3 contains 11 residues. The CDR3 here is CSWGGAGGYTF. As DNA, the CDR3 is TGCAGCTGGGGGGGAGCTGGAGGCTACACCTTC.

DNA for the CDR3: TGCGCCAGCAGCTTGGCGGGACAGCCAGACGAAGCTTTCTTT. It encodes CASSLAGQPDEAFF. J is TRBJ1-1 and V is TRBV5-1, with 7 bases aligning to TRBD1. This CDR3 has 14 residues. Unmatched junction bases numbered 7, after V lost 0 bases and J lost 8 bases. Germline CDR1 reads SGHRS; CDR2 reads YFSETQ.

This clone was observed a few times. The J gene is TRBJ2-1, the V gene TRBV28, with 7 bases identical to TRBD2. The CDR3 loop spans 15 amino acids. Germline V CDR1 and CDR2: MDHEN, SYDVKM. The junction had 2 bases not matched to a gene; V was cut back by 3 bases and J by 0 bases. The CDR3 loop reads CASSFSGGSYNEQFF. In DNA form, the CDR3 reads TGTGCCAGCAGTTTCTCGGGGGGCTCCTACAATGAGCAGTTCTTC.

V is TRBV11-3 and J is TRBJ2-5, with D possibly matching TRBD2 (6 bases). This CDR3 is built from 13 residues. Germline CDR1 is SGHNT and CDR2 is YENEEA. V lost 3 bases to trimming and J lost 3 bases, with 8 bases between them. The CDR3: CASSFTGEETQYF. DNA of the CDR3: TGTGCCAGCAGCTTTACGGGGGAAGAGACCCAGTACTTC.

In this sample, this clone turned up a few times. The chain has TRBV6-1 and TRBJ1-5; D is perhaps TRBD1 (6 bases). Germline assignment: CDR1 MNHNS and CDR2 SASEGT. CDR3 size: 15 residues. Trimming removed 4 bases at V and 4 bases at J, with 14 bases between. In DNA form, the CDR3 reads TGTGCCAGCAGTGCCCATGGACAGAAGAATCAGCCCCAGCATTTT. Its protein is CASSAHGQKNQPQHF.

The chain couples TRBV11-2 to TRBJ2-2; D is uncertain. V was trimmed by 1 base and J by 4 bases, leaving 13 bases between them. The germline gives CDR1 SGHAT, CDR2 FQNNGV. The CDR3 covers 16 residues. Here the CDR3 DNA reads TGTGCCAGCAGCTTAGGTGCGCTGGTTGGCACCGGGGAGCTGTTTTTT. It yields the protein CASSLGALVGTGELFF.

CDR3 sequence reads: CASSEDSSYEQYF. CDR3 nucleotide sequence: TGTGCCAGCAGTGAAGACAGCTCCTACGAGCAGTACTTC. J is TRBJ2-7 and V is TRBV2; D not certain. CDR1 SNHLY and CDR2 FYNNEI come from the germline V gene. Trimming cost V 1 base and J 0 bases, with 4 bases left between them. This CDR3 comprises 13 residues.

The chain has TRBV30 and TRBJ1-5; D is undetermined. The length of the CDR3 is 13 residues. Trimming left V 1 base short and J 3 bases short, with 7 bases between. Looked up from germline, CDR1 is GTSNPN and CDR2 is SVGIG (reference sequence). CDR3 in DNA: TGTGCCTGGAGTGCAGGCTACAATCAGCCCCAGCATTTT. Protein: CAWSAGYNQPQHF.

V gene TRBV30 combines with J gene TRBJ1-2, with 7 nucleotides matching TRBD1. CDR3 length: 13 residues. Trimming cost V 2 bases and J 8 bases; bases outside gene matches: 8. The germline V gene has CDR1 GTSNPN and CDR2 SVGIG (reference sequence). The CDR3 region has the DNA TGTGCCTGGAGTTGGGACAGAGGCTTAGGCTACACCTTC. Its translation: CAWSWDRGLGYTF. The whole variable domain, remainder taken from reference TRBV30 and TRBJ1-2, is SQTIHQWPATLVQPVGSPLSLECTVEGTSNPNLYWYRQAAGRGLQLLFYSVGIGQISSEVPQNLSASRPQDRQFILSSKKLLLSDSGFYLCAWSWDRGLGYTFGSGTRLTVV.

CDR3 bases: TGTGCCAGCAGCTTTCTACAGGGACAGTCCGAGCAGTACTTC. As protein: CASSFLQGQSEQYF. This chain uses TRBV5-6 with TRBJ2-7; 7 bases line up with TRBD1. The CDR3 has 14 residues. From germline, CDR1 is SGHDT and CDR2 YYEEEE. J gave up 6 bases and V 2 bases, and 8 bases lay outside the gene matches.

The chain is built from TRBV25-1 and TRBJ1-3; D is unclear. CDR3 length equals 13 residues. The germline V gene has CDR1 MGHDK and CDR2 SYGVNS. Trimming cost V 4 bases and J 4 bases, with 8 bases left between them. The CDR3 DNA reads TGTGCCAGCAGTGTAGGCGGCGGAAACACCATATATTTT. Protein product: CASSVGGGNTIYF.

CDR3 amino acids: CASSLLGQGYEQYF. CDR3 DNA sequence: TGCGCCAGCAGCTTGTTGGGGCAGGGCTACGAGCAGTACTTC. The chain has TRBV5-1 and TRBJ2-7; a possible D gene is TRBD1 (5 bases). The germline V gene encodes CDR1 SGHRS and CDR2 YFSETQ. With 1 base removed from V and 3 bases from J, the gap between germline ends came to 11 bases. The CDR3 is 14 amino acids.

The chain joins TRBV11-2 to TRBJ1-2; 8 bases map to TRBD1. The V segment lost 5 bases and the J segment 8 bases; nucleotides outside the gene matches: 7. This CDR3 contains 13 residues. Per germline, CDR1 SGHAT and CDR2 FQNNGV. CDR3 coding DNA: TGTGCCAGCAGCAAGGGACAGGCGGGGGGCTACACCTTC. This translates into CASSKGQAGGYTF.

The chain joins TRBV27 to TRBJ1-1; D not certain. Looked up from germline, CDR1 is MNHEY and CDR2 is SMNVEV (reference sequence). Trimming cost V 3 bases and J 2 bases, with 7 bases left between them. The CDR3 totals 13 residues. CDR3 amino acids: CASSFRGNTEAFF. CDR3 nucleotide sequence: TGTGCCAGCAGTTTTCGGGGAAACACTGAAGCTTTCTTT.

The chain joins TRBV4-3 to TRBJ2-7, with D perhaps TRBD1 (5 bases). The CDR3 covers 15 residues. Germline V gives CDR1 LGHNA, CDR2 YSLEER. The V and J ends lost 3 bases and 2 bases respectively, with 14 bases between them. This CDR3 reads CASSHSPDSAYEQYF. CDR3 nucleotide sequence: TGCGCCAGCAGCCACTCCCCCGACAGCGCCTACGAGCAGTACTTC.

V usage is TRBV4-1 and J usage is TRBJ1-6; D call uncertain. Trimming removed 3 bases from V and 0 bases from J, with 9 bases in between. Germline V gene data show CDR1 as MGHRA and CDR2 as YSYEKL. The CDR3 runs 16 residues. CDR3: CASSQTTSSYNSPLHF. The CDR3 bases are TGCGCCAGCAGCCAGACTACTAGCTCCTATAATTCACCCCTCCACTTT.

CDR3 nucleotides: TGCAGCGTCTCGACTAGCGGTAGCACAGATACGCAGTATTTT. It yields the protein CSVSTSGSTDTQYF. The chain employs TRBV29-1 and TRBJ2-3; TRBD2 aligns across 9 bases. V dropped 6 bases and J dropped 0; count of bases not matched to a gene: 4. The CDR3 runs to 14 residues. The germline V gene encodes CDR1 SQVTM and CDR2 ANQGSEA.

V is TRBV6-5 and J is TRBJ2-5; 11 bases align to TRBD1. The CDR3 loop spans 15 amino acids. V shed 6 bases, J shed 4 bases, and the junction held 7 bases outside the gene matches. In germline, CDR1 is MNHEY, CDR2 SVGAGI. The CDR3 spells CASRRGDRGGETQYF. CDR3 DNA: TGTGCCAGCAGGCGTGGGGACAGGGGGGGAGAGACCCAGTACTTC.

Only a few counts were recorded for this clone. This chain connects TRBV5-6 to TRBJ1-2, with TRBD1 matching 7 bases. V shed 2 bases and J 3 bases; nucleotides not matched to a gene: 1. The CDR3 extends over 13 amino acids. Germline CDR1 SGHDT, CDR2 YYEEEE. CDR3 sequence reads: CASSFTGDYGYTF. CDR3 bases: TGTGCCAGCAGCTTCACAGGGGACTATGGCTACACCTTC.